These 14 T cell receptor beta chains were all obtained from the same sample, sequenced in a study of T cell responses to AZD1222 COVID-19 vaccine. Assay: immunoSEQ multiplex PCR; the TCRdb copy retains only in-frame clones and omits some. The sample lists some 94,000 clones; roughly 85% were seen once. Source: peripheral blood, taken on day 0 of AZD1222 vaccination. These receptors were taken from an adult in good health.

This chain connects TRBV6-2 or TRBV6-3 to TRBJ1-5; 8 bases match TRBD1. The germline V gene has CDR1 MNHEY and CDR2 SVGEGT. The CDR3 consists of 16 residues. The V and J ends lost 2 bases and 2 bases, in that order; junction bases with no gene match: 5. For the CDR3, the DNA is TGTGCCAGCAGTTACCTCGGACAGGGAGGCAATCAGCCCCAGCATTTT. This codes for CASSYLGQGGNQPQHF.

This clone has only a few counts. The chain is built from TRBV5-4 and TRBJ2-1, with TRBD2 matching over 10 bases. CDR1 and CDR2 from the germline V gene are SGHNT and YYREEE (reference sequence). CDR3 length: 18 amino acids. J was trimmed by 8 bases and V by 0 bases; bases with no gene match: 14. CDR3 DNA sequence: TGTGCCAGCAGCTTGGTTTTCGGAAGCGGGGGGGCCAGAGATGAGCAGTTCTTC. This translates into CASSLVFGSGGARDEQFF.

This clone was observed once. This chain connects TRBV6-5 to TRBJ1-1; no definite D call. The CDR3 covers 13 residues. The germline V and J ends were trimmed by 2 bases and 0 bases, with 4 bases remaining between them. The germline CDR1 and CDR2 sequences are MNHEY and SVGAGI. The CDR3 DNA reads as TGTGCCAGCAGTTACGTCCTGAACACTGAAGCTTTCTTT. Its protein is CASSYVLNTEAFF.

A single count supports this clone. The V call is TRBV7-2, the J call TRBJ1-2; D is uncertain. Germline assignment: CDR1 SGHTA and CDR2 FQGNSA. Trimming took 2 bases from V and 5 from J, leaving 6 bases between them. The CDR3 runs 12 residues. The CDR3 DNA is TGTGCCAGCAGCTTAAACGCGTATGGCTACACCTTC. Its translation: CASSLNAYGYTF.

The chain is built from TRBV9 and TRBJ2-1; TRBD2 matches at 8 bases. Germline V lookup: CDR1 SGDLS, CDR2 YYNGEE. This CDR3 is built from 15 residues. V lost 2 bases to trimming and J lost 8 bases; unmatched junction nucleotides: 9. CDR3 in DNA: TGTGCCAGCAGCGTTTCGGGACTAGAAGGGGATGAGCAGTTCTTC. Amino acids: CASSVSGLEGDEQFF. Full variable domain (remainder filled in from reference TRBV9 and TRBJ2-1): DSGVTQTPKHLITATGQRVTLRCSPRSGDLSVYWYQQSLDQGLQFLIQYYNGEERAKGNILERFSAQQFPDLHSELNLSSLELGDSALYFCASSVSGLEGDEQFFGPGTRLTVL.

V gene TRBV9 combines with J gene TRBJ1-4; D might be TRBD1 (6 bases). The CDR3 is 15 residues long. Germline V gene data show CDR1 as SGDLS and CDR2 as YYNGEE. V was shortened by 3 bases and J by 3 bases, with 12 bases between the two germline ends. CDR3 bases: TGTGCCAGCAGCGAGGCCCCAGGGGCTAATGAAAAACTGTTTTTT. Protein sequence: CASSEAPGANEKLFF. The full variable domain, completed using reference TRBV9 and TRBJ1-4, is DSGVTQTPKHLITATGQRVTLRCSPRSGDLSVYWYQQSLDQGLQFLIQYYNGEERAKGNILERFSAQQFPDLHSELNLSSLELGDSALYFCASSEAPGANEKLFFGSGTQLSVL.

This clone showed up just a few times. This chain connects TRBV18 to TRBJ2-1; a weak D match, TRBD1 (6 bases). This CDR3 contains 12 residues. With 3 bases removed from V and 7 bases from J, the gap between germline ends came to 7 bases. Looked up from germline, CDR1 is KGHSH and CDR2 is LQKENI. CDR3 loop: CASSPTGNEQFF. In nucleotides, the CDR3 is TGTGCCAGCTCACCCACAGGGAATGAGCAGTTCTTC.

CDR3 region: CASSPQGPGELFF. In nucleotides, the CDR3 is TGTGCCAGCAGCCCTCAGGGACCCGGGGAGCTGTTTTTT. The rearrangement joins TRBV3-1 (or the pseudogene TRBV3-2) to TRBJ2-2; possibly TRBD1 or TRBD2 for D (5 bases each). Trimming removed 4 bases from V and 6 bases from J, with 9 bases in between. Germline-derived CDR1 and CDR2 are LGHDT and YNNKEL (reference sequence). The CDR3 sequence is 13 residues long.

Regarding this clone: Germline and junction disagree at one end, which may indicate a read error. The chain uses TRBV5-1 and TRBJ2-2; D is unresolved. There are 14 residues in the CDR3. CDR1 and CDR2 (germline): SGHRS, YFSETQ. The CDR3 sequence: CASSLMANTGELFF. CDR3 sequence (DNA): TGTGCCAGCAGCTTGATGGCTAACACCGGGGAGCTGTTTTTT.

The chain has TRBV6-5 and TRBJ1-4; D not certain. The germline V and J ends were trimmed by 2 bases and 3 bases, with 13 bases remaining between them. The CDR3 runs to 16 residues. The germline V gene encodes CDR1 MNHEY and CDR2 SVGAGI. In DNA, the CDR3 is TGTGCCAGCAGTTACCCCTCGTGGGAGGCTAATGAAAAACTGTTTTTT. Translating gives CASSYPSWEANEKLFF.

The V call is TRBV7-2, the J call TRBJ1-6; no reliable D call. Germline CDR1 reads SGHTA; CDR2 reads FQGNSA. CDR3 length equals 15 residues. V shed 4 bases and J shed 0 bases, with 7 bases lying between them. Here the CDR3 reads CASSSQTSYNSPLHF. As DNA, the CDR3 is TGTGCCAGCAGCTCACAGACCTCCTATAATTCACCCCTCCACTTT. The variable domain in full, completed from reference TRBV7-2 and TRBJ1-6, reads GAGVSQSPSNKVTEKGKDVELRCDPISGHTALYWYRQSLGQGLEFLIYFQGNSAPDKSGLPSDRFSAERTGGSVSTLTIQRTQQEDSAVYLCASSSQTSYNSPLHFGNGTRLTVT.

The chain combines TRBV11-3 with TRBJ1-5, with no clear D. The germline gives CDR1 SGHNT, CDR2 YENEEA. V lost 1 base, J lost 7 bases, and 11 bases lay in between. This CDR3 is built from 14 residues. The CDR3 loop reads CASSLGRVGQPQHF. CDR3 bases: TGTGCCAGCAGCTTAGGGAGGGTAGGGCAGCCCCAGCATTTT.

The chain couples TRBV6-5 to TRBJ1-2; a weak D match, TRBD1 (5 bases). In germline, CDR1 is MNHEY, CDR2 SVGAGI. The CDR3 totals 14 residues. Trimming cost V 0 bases and J 6 bases, with 11 bases left between them. CDR3 region: CASSYSTVGNGYTF. As DNA, the CDR3 is TGTGCCAGCAGTTACTCGACAGTAGGCAATGGCTACACCTTC.

The chain links TRBV27 to TRBJ1-5; no clear D gene. V was shortened by 4 bases and J by 5 bases, with 9 bases between the two germline ends. Looked up from germline, CDR1 is MNHEY and CDR2 is SMNVEV (reference sequence). There are 13 residues in the CDR3. The chain's CDR3 is CASSWARHQPQHF. Here the CDR3 DNA reads TGTGCCAGCAGTTGGGCGAGACATCAGCCCCAGCATTTT.